This entry describes one TCR beta chain. Its antigen is still unknown. Researchers report immunoSEQ v3.0 was run at survey level. Produced via immunoSEQ multiplex PCR; TCRdb's table is partial and in-frame only. The data hold some 28,000 clones, with about 77% observed a single time. The sample originates from a study of long-term antiretroviral therapy in people with HIV. Study-wide results and caveats: In the period from about 2003 to 2017, blood was collected, possibly under older ART regimens. Controls showed broader CDR3 length ranges than did the HIV repertoires.

This clonotype was sampled from a man between 18 and 35 years old with HIV. This sample comprised unsorted PBMCs, obtained 1.5 years before starting antiretroviral therapy.

CDR3 amino acids: CASSDLSSYEQYF. CDR3 in DNA: TGTGCCAGCAGTGATCTCAGCTCCTACGAGCAGTACTTC. This sequence joins TRBV25-1 and TRBJ2-7; D not resolved. V was trimmed by 3 bases and J by 0 bases, leaving 6 bases between them. This CDR3 contains 13 residues. CDR1 is MGHDK and CDR2 is SYGVNS in the germline V gene.